One and the same sample provided the 18 T cell receptor beta chains below, sequenced in a study of identical twins (dated by TCRdb to the mid-2010s). Receptor libraries were prepared by 5' RACE. Instrument on record: Illumina HiSeq 2000. TCRdb reprocessed the public reads (quality trimming at Q25 with fastp, clone calling with MiXCR) and kept in-frame beta chains. Each CDR3 protein gets just one entry, which takes the most common genes and DNA from the rows behind it. Counted in this sample were 300,000 to 400,000 distinct CDR3 sequences; more than 9% of them appeared once. Jointly, the top ten make up just over 7% of the sample. The same sample was also used in a study of yellow fever vaccine responses in identical twins.

Source material: CD8+ T cells sorted from blood. The source of these receptors is a woman younger than 35 in good health.

This clonotype was observed at least ten times. The chain employs TRBV12-3 or TRBV12-4 and TRBJ2-7; possibly TRBD1 for D (6 bases). The CDR3 covers 13 residues. V lost 6 bases and J lost 4, with 13 bases in between. CDR3 residues: CASSFGTQYEQYF. CDR3 nucleotide sequence: TGTGCCAGCAGCTTTGGGACACAGTACGAGCAGTACTTC.

The chain uses TRBV6-4 and TRBJ2-1; D is perhaps TRBD1 or TRBD2 (5 bases each). CDR1 is MRHNA, CDR2 SNTAGT, per germline. The V and J ends lost 5 bases and 10 bases respectively, with 15 bases between them. The CDR3 totals 13 residues. Written as DNA, the CDR3 is TGTGCCAGCAGTCCCAAACAAAGGGACGAGCAGTTCTTC. Translation: CASSPKQRDEQFF.

This clonotype appeared a few times. The J gene is TRBJ2-1, the V gene TRBV9; 10 nucleotides align to TRBD2. V lost 3 bases to trimming and J lost 6 bases; unmatched junction nucleotides: 9. The CDR3 runs 16 residues. CDR1 is SGDLS and CDR2 is YYNGEE in the germline V gene. CDR3 protein: CASSAWTSGGANEQFF. The CDR3 region has the DNA TGTGCCAGCAGCGCCTGGACAAGCGGGGGGGCCAATGAGCAGTTCTTC.

This clonotype was counted at least ten times. The V call is TRBV4-1, the J call TRBJ1-1, with D unclear. This CDR3 has 14 amino acids. V was shortened by 1 base and J by 5 bases, with 11 bases between the two germline ends. Germline lookup yields CDR1 MGHRA and CDR2 YSYEKL. The CDR3 loop reads CASSQGPSGTEAFF. The CDR3 region has the DNA TGCGCCAGCAGCCAAGGTCCGTCGGGTACTGAAGCTTTCTTT.

The rearrangement links TRBV4-1 to TRBJ2-7; 10 bases are a match to TRBD1. Germline V CDR1 and CDR2: MGHRA, YSYEKL. CDR3 length: 18 amino acids. V was clipped by 3 bases and J by 3 bases; unmatched bases: 14. DNA of the CDR3: TGCGCCAGCAGCCATCTTACAGGGACAGGGGTCTTAGGCTACGAGCAGTACTTC. It codes for CASSHLTGTGVLGYEQYF.

This rearrangement joins TRBV20-1 to TRBJ1-6; D perhaps matches TRBD1 (6 bases). V was pared by 0 bases and J by 9 bases, with 18 bases between. CDR3 length: 16 residues. CDR1 is DFQATT, CDR2 SNEGSKA, per germline (reference sequence). CDR3 bases: TGCAGTGCTAGAGAGGCCTACGGGGGCCGGGCTTCACCCCTCCACTTT. This gives the protein CSAREAYGGRASPLHF.

This clonotype appeared many times. The chain employs TRBV4-1 and TRBJ2-1; 8 nucleotides align to TRBD1. The CDR3 has 17 residues. The ends lost 3 bases at V and 6 bases at J; junction bases unmatched: 13. The germline gives CDR1 MGHRA, CDR2 YSYEKL. The CDR3 DNA is TGCGCCAGCAGCCATCCATCAGGGACAGGTGACCCCAATGAGCAGTTCTTC. It specifies CASSHPSGTGDPNEQFF.

This clonotype was detected only a few times. The chain is built from TRBV3-1 and TRBJ2-5; D is tentatively TRBD1 or TRBD2 (7 bases each). This CDR3 spans 20 amino acids. CDR1 and CDR2 (germline): LGHDT, YNNKEL (reference sequence). V was clipped by 3 bases and J by 0 bases, with 26 bases between them. The CDR3 DNA is TGTGCCAGCAGCCACCCCCCCGGGGGGCAAGGGGGCACAAACCAAGAGACCCAGTACTTC. It codes for CASSHPPGGQGGTNQETQYF.

The rearrangement uses TRBV4-1 and TRBJ2-7; 7 bases line up with TRBD2. CDR1 is MGHRA and CDR2 is YSYEKL in the germline V gene. The length of the CDR3 is 15 residues. The V and J ends lost 4 bases and 4 bases, in that order; junction bases with no gene match: 10. CDR3 sequence: CASSPSGRGSYEQYF. CDR3 nucleotides: TGCGCCAGCAGCCCCTCTGGGAGGGGAAGTTACGAGCAGTACTTC.

The table lists this clonotype with a few counts. The genes are TRBV5-1 and TRBJ1-4; D is unresolved. CDR1 and CDR2 (germline): SGHRS, YFSETQ. The CDR3 totals 14 residues. Trimming shortened V by 4 bases and J by 2 bases, and 9 bases separated the two germline ends. CDR3 DNA: TGCGCCAGCAGCCCCGTGGGGACTAATGAAAAACTGTTTTTT. As protein: CASSPVGTNEKLFF.

The chain employs TRBV29-1 and TRBJ2-1; D gene ambiguous. V was clipped by 6 bases and J by 7 bases, with 10 bases between them. CDR3 length equals 11 residues. Germline V lookup: CDR1 SQVTM, CDR2 ANQGSEA. CDR3 bases: TGCAGCGTCGTCAGTGAGAATGAGCAGTTCTTC. Translation: CSVVSENEQFF.

This clonotype came up many times. The rearrangement links TRBV10-3 to TRBJ2-1, with 9 bases identical to TRBD1. The CDR3 consists of 15 residues. Germline CDR1 ENHRY, CDR2 SYGVKD. With 3 bases clipped from V and 5 bases from J, the junction kept 5 bases outside the gene matches. CDR3 DNA: TGTGCCATCAGTGAAAGGACAGGGGACGACAATGAGCAGTTCTTC. Protein sequence: CAISERTGDDNEQFF.

This clonotype came up a few times. The V call is TRBV20-1, the J call TRBJ1-6, with TRBD1 matching over 7 bases. Germline loops: CDR1 DFQATT, CDR2 SNEGSKA (reference sequence). Germline trimming cut 0 bases from V and 9 bases from J; bases unmatched to any gene: 14. The CDR3 spans 17 residues. CDR3: CSARDLTGTGVGSPLHF. CDR3 DNA: TGCAGTGCTAGAGATCTCACGGGTACAGGGGTCGGTTCACCCCTCCACTTT.

This clonotype was seen at least ten times. The chain has TRBV27 and TRBJ2-7; D tentatively fits TRBD1 or TRBD2 (5 bases each). The V end lost 5 bases, the J end lost 3 bases, and 11 bases lay between the germline ends. This CDR3 region has 13 residues. Germline V gene sequence: CDR1 MNHEY, CDR2 SMNVEV (reference sequence). The CDR3 bases are TGTGCCAGCAGTCCCTCGGGACGCTACGAGCAGTACTTC. It yields the protein CASSPSGRYEQYF.

This chain connects TRBV2 to TRBJ2-2; TRBD2 agrees at 7 bases. The germline V gene encodes CDR1 SNHLY and CDR2 FYNNEI. This CDR3 is built from 15 residues. V was pared by 3 bases and J by 4 bases, with 5 bases of the junction left unmatched. CDR3 region: CASSEGLAATGELFF. For the CDR3, the DNA is TGTGCCAGCAGTGAGGGGCTAGCGGCCACCGGGGAGCTGTTTTTT.

This clonotype was detected ten times or more. The chain has TRBV20-1 and TRBJ2-1; either TRBD1 or TRBD2 may supply D (5 bases each). Germline lookup yields CDR1 DFQATT and CDR2 SNEGSKA (reference sequence). CDR3 length equals 13 residues. The V end was cut by 1 base, the J end by 9 bases, with 13 bases between. The CDR3 sequence: CSARVEGLAEQFF. In nucleotides, the CDR3 is TGCAGTGCTAGAGTTGAGGGGCTAGCTGAGCAGTTCTTC.

This clonotype has at least ten counts. The chain has TRBV4-2 and TRBJ2-1; 9 positions match TRBD1. The V and J ends lost 0 bases and 8 bases, in that order; junction bases with no gene match: 5. The CDR3 is 15 residues long. Per germline, CDR1 LGHNA and CDR2 YNFKEQ. The chain's CDR3 is CASSQEDRGIDEQFF. DNA for the CDR3: TGTGCCAGCAGCCAAGAGGACAGGGGAATAGATGAGCAGTTCTTC.

The chain combines TRBV21-1 with TRBJ2-3; whether TRBD2, the table's D call, matches the DNA was not checked. TRBV21-1 constitutes a pseudogene. The CDR3 runs 15 residues. CDR3 amino acids: CASSTGGGITDTQYF. Here the CDR3 DNA reads TGTGCCAGCAGCACCGGGGGGGGGATAACAGATACGCAGTATTTT.